These 13 T cell receptor beta chains were all obtained from the same sample, sequenced in a study of blood T cell repertoires in COVID-19. Generated by immunoSEQ multiplex PCR, the TCRdb table keeps only in-frame clones and is missing some. The profile covers around 180,000 clones, with approximately 86% appearing a single time and 2.5% to 3% taken by the ten largest. The source material was peripheral blood. These receptors were obtained from a woman aged 25 to 39 with active or convalescent COVID-19.

This clone was detected once. The CDR3 DNA reads TGTGCCAGCAGCCCTGGGGACGGGGGGATGTACAATGAGCAGTTCTTC. This gives the protein CASSPGDGGMYNEQFF. The J gene is TRBJ2-1, the V gene TRBV7-8, with 7 bases identical to TRBD2. The J segment lost 4 bases and the V segment lost 5 bases, leaving 11 bases of the junction unmatched. The CDR3 loop spans 16 amino acids. Germline lookup yields CDR1 SGHVS and CDR2 FQNEAQ.

The chain carries TRBV5-6 and TRBJ2-1; 15 nucleotides agree with TRBD2. The CDR3 totals 18 residues. Germline assignment: CDR1 SGHDT and CDR2 YYEEEE. V lost 0 bases to trimming and J lost 2 bases; unmatched junction nucleotides: 3. The CDR3 spells CASSLAGLAGGTYNEQFF. DNA of the CDR3: TGTGCCAGCAGCTTGGCAGGACTAGCGGGAGGGACCTACAATGAGCAGTTCTTC.

The rearrangement uses TRBV5-1 and TRBJ2-7, with D maybe TRBD1 (5 bases). This CDR3 is 12 amino acids long. Germline V gives CDR1 SGHRS, CDR2 YFSETQ. Trimming cost V 0 bases and J 12 bases, with 13 bases left between them. The CDR3 coding sequence is TGCGCCAGCAGCTTGGTAGACAGCCTCCGGTACTTC. Its protein product is CASSLVDSLRYF.

This clone appeared once. The chain uses TRBV28 and TRBJ1-2; 8 bases line up with TRBD1. Germline V CDR1 and CDR2: MDHEN, SYDVKM. Trimming cost V 11 bases and J 1 base; bases outside gene matches: 9. The CDR3 covers 14 residues. The CDR3 is CALRQGQDNYGYTF. CDR3 bases: TGTGCCTTACGACAGGGGCAAGATAACTATGGCTACACCTTC.

The chain couples TRBV6-5 to TRBJ1-2; TRBD1 aligns across 7 bases. The CDR3 sequence is 12 residues long. V was clipped by 6 bases and J by 8 bases; unmatched bases: 6. Germline V lookup: CDR1 MNHEY, CDR2 SVGAGI. This CDR3 is CASSKGAQGYTF. CDR3 bases: TGTGCCAGCAGCAAGGGGGCGCAAGGCTACACCTTC.

J is TRBJ2-3 and V is TRBV18; 8 bases align to TRBD1. The CDR3 covers 14 residues. The germline V gene encodes CDR1 KGHSH and CDR2 LQKENI. The J segment lost 1 base and the V segment lost 3 bases, leaving 0 bases of the junction unmatched. Here the CDR3 DNA reads TGTGCCAGCTCACCGGGACAGGGCACAGATACGCAGTATTTT. Protein product: CASSPGQGTDTQYF.

The chain uses TRBV19 and TRBJ1-5; TRBD1 is a possible D gene (6 bases). V gave up 3 bases and J gave up 2 bases, with 11 bases separating them. CDR3 length equals 15 residues. Germline V gene lookup returns CDR1 LNHDA and CDR2 SQIVND (reference sequence). CDR3 bases: TGTGCCAGTAGTATTTTACAGGGTGGCAATCAGCCCCAGCATTTT. This codes for CASSILQGGNQPQHF.

This chain uses TRBV19 with TRBJ1-1; D remains ambiguous. Trimming stripped 4 bases from V and 4 bases from J, with 16 bases between. This CDR3 contains 15 residues. CDR1 LNHDA and CDR2 SQIVND come from the germline V gene (reference sequence). The CDR3 nucleotides read TGTGCCAGTAGTACGGGTCGAGGGAGAGTCACTGAAGCTTTCTTT. Protein: CASSTGRGRVTEAFF.

The chain joins TRBV6-5 to TRBJ2-3; D not resolved. This CDR3 comprises 14 residues. Per germline, CDR1 MNHEY and CDR2 SVGAGI. The V end lost 6 bases, the J end lost 0 bases, and 10 bases lay between the germline ends. The CDR3 bases are TGTGCCAGCAGGGTGACGACTAGCACAGATACGCAGTATTTT. It is translated as CASRVTTSTDTQYF.

The V call is TRBV4-2, the J call TRBJ1-1; D possibly corresponds to TRBD1 (6 bases). Germline CDR1 and CDR2: LGHNA and YNFKEQ. V was clipped by 4 bases and J by 1 base, with 7 bases between them. The CDR3 loop spans 13 amino acids. Here the CDR3 reads CASSPTGNTEAFF. The CDR3 region has the DNA TGTGCCAGCAGCCCGACAGGGAACACTGAAGCTTTCTTT.

The J gene is TRBJ2-1, the V gene TRBV14, with TRBD2 matching over 8 bases. The CDR3 length is 16 residues. Germline trimming cut 3 bases from V and 5 bases from J; bases unmatched to any gene: 9. The germline CDR1 and CDR2 sequences are SGHDN and FVKESK. This CDR3 reads CASSHILAGPNNEQFF. DNA for the CDR3: TGTGCCAGCAGCCACATTTTAGCGGGGCCGAACAATGAGCAGTTCTTC.

The chain recombines TRBV5-6 with TRBJ1-5; D is uncertain. The V gene's germline CDR1 is SGHDT and CDR2 YYEEEE. This CDR3 is 14 amino acids long. With 0 bases removed from V and 0 bases from J, the gap between germline ends came to 4 bases. As DNA, the CDR3 is TGTGCCAGCAGCTTGGCGTATAGCAATCAGCCCCAGCATTTT. Translating gives CASSLAYSNQPQHF. Using reference TRBV5-6 and TRBJ1-5 for the parts outside the CDR3, the full variable domain is DAGVTQSPTHLIKTRGQQVTLRCSPKSGHDTVSWYQQALGQGPQFIFQYYEEEERQRGNFPDRFSGHQFPNYSSELNVNALLLGDSALYLCASSLAYSNQPQHFGDGTRLSIL.

This clone was picked up a small number of times. This chain connects TRBV9 to TRBJ1-1; D possibly corresponds to TRBD1 (6 bases). CDR3 length equals 15 residues. The germline gives CDR1 SGDLS, CDR2 YYNGEE. Trimming cost V 6 bases and J 0 bases, with 15 bases left between them. CDR3 DNA: TGTGCCAGCACCCCTGGACAGTTGGTGAACACTGAAGCTTTCTTT. It specifies CASTPGQLVNTEAFF.